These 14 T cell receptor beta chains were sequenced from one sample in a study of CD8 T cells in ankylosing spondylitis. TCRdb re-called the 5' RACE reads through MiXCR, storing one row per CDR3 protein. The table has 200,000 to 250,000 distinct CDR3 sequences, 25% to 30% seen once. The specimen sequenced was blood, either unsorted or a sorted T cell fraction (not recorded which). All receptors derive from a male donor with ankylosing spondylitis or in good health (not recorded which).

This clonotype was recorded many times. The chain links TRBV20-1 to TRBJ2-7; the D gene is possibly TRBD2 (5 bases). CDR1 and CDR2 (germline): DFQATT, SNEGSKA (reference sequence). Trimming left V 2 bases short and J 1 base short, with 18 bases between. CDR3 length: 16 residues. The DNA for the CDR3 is TGCAGTGCTAGATCGGAGAGTAGCGCTAATTCCTACGAGCAGTACTTC. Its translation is CSARSESSANSYEQYF.

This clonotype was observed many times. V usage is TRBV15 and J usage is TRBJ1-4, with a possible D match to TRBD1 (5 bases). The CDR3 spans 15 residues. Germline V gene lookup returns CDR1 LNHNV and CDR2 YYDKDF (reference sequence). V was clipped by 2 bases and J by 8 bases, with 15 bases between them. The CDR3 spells CATSRWEGLREKLFF. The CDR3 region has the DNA TGTGCCACCAGCAGATGGGAGGGGTTACGGGAAAAACTGTTTTTT. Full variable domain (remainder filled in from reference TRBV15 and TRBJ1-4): DAMVIQNPRYQVTQFGKPVTLSCSQTLNHNVMYWYQQKSSQAPKLLFHYYDKDFNNEADTPDNFQSRRPNTSFCFLDIRSPGLGDTAMYLCATSRWEGLREKLFFGSGTQLSVL.

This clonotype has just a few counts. Here the CDR3 reads CSVRRETQYF. As DNA, the CDR3 is TGCAGCGTTCGGAGGGAGACCCAGTACTTC. V usage is TRBV29-1 and J usage is TRBJ2-5, with D perhaps TRBD2 (5 bases). Germline assignment: CDR1 SQVTM and CDR2 ANQGSEA. The CDR3 extends over 10 amino acids. Trimming removed 5 bases at V and 5 bases at J, with 6 bases between.

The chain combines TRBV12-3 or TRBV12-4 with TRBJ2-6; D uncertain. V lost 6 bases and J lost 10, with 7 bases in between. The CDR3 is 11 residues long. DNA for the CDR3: TGTGCCAGCAGCGCACAGAACGTCCTGACTTTC. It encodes CASSAQNVLTF.

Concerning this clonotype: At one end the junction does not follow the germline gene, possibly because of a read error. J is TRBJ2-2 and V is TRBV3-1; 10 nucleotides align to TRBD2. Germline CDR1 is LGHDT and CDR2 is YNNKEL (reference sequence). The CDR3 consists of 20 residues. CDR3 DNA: TGTGCCTGCAGCCCCCGAACCCCTTTAGAGCGGGAGGGCCGCACCGGGGAGCTGTTTTTT. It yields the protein CACSPRTPLEREGRTGELFF.

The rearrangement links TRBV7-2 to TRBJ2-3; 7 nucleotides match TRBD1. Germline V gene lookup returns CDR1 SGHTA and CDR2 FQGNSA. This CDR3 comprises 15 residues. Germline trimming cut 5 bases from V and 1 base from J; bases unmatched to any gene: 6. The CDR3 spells CASSPIGTGTDTQYF. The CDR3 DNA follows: TGTGCCAGCAGCCCCATTGGGACAGGCACAGATACGCAGTATTTT.

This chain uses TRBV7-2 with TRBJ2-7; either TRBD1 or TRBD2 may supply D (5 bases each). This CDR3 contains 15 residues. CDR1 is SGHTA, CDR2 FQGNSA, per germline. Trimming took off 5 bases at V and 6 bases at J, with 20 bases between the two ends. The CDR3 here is CASSLGDRTFGEQYF. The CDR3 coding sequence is TGTGCCAGCAGCCTAGGGGACCGGACTTTTGGCGAGCAGTACTTC.

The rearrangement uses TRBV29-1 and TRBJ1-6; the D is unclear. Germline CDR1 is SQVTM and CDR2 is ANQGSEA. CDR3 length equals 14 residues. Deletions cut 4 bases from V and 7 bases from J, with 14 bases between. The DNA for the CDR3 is TGCAGCGTTGCCGAAGGGCGCGGGAATTCACCCCTCCACTTT. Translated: CSVAEGRGNSPLHF. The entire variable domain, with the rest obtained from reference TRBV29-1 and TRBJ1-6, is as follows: SAVISQKPSRDICQRGTSLTIQCQVDSQVTMMFWYRQQPGQSLTLIATANQGSEATYESGFVIDKFPISRPNLTFSTLTVSNMSPEDSSIYLCSVAEGRGNSPLHFGNGTRLTVT.

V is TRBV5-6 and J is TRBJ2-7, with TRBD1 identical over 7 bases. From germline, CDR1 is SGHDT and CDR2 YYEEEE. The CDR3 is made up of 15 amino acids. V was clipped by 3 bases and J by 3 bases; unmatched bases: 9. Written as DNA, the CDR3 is TGTGCCAGCAGCTCCAACAGGGGCGGAGGCTACGAGCAGTACTTC. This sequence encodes CASSSNRGGGYEQYF.

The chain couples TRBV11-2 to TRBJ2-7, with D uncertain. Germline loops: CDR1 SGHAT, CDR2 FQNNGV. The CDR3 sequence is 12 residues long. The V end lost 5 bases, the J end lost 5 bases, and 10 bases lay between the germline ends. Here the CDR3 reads CASSPDSDEQYF. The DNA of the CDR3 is TGTGCCAGCAGCCCTGACTCTGACGAGCAGTACTTC.

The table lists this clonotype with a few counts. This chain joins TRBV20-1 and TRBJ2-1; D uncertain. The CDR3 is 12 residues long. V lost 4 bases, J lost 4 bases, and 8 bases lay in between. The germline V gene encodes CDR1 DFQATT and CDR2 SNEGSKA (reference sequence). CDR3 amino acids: CSANAEYNEQFF. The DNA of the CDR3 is TGCAGTGCTAACGCCGAATACAATGAGCAGTTCTTC.

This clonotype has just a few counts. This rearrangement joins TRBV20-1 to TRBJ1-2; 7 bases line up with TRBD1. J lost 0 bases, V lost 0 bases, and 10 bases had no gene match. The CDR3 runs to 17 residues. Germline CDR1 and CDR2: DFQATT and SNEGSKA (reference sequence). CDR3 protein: CSARDYRGLVPNYGYTF. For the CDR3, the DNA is TGCAGTGCTAGAGATTACAGGGGCCTTGTCCCTAACTATGGCTACACCTTC.

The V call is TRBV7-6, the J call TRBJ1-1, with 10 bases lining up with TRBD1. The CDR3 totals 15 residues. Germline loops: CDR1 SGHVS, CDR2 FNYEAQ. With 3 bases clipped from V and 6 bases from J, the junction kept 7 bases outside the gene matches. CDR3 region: CASSLQGQGLPEAFF. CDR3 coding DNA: TGTGCCAGCAGCTTGCAGGGACAGGGGCTCCCTGAAGCTTTCTTT.

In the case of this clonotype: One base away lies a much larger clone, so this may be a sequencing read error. The CDR3 DNA follows: TGTGCCAGCAGCTTGTGGGACACCGGGGAGCTGTTTTTT. The encoded protein is CASSLWDTGELFF. V gene TRBV7-2 combines with J gene TRBJ2-2; D remains unclear. Germline lookup yields CDR1 SGHTA and CDR2 FQGNSA. The germline V and J ends were trimmed by 3 bases and 3 bases, with 5 bases remaining between them. This CDR3 is built from 13 residues.